Reported below is one T cell receptor (beta chain). Its antigen is currently unknown. The study ran the assay at deep level. Sequenced by immunoSEQ multiplex PCR; TCRdb stores in-frame clones only, minus some. This table holds approximately 720,000 clones, about 78% found once. This sample is part of a study of shared clonotypes between healthy human individuals. For the study at large: Each donor's CD4 naive and CD4 memory cells filled three plates apiece, CD8 naive two, and CD8 memory one.

Germline-derived CDR1 and CDR2 are SNHLY and FYNNEI. The CDR3 has 14 residues. V was pared by 5 bases and J by 0 bases, with 10 bases between. The study, taken as a whole, reports: Between several donors, naive CD4 clonotypes were shared at a level of approximately 5%.

What was sequenced was memory CD4+ T cells sorted from blood. Subset meaning: CD45RA-negative fraction. The TCR originated in a woman younger than 45 in good health. The V and J genes are TRBV2 and TRBJ1-2; a possible D gene is TRBD1 (5 bases). This CDR3 reads CASSPQGTNYGYTF. In DNA form, the CDR3 reads TGTGCCAGCAGTCCCCAGGGAACTAACTATGGCTACACCTTC.